Only a few counts were recorded for the clone carrying this T cell receptor (beta chain). A second PCR, run for about 6 to 11 cycles, used a sample-barcoded 5' primer plus a J-beta primer mix. TCRdb re-called the 5' RACE reads with MiXCR, one entry per CDR3 protein. Of 1.4 million or so distinct CDR3 sequences in the sample, under 55% were seen once. This sample was taken from a study of blood T cells in healthy people across ages. This CDR3 spans 17 amino acids. J gave up 1 base and V 0 bases, and 3 bases lay outside the gene matches. Germline values: CDR1 MNHEY, CDR2 SVGAGI. The chain uses TRBV6-5 and TRBJ2-3, with 11 bases matching TRBD2. Sequencing input: blood. The clonotype was recovered from a woman aged 18-29 years in good health. The chain's CDR3 is CASSYSILAGGTDTQYF. CDR3 coding DNA: TGTGCCAGCAGTTACTCCATACTAGCGGGGGGCACAGATACGCAGTATTTT.